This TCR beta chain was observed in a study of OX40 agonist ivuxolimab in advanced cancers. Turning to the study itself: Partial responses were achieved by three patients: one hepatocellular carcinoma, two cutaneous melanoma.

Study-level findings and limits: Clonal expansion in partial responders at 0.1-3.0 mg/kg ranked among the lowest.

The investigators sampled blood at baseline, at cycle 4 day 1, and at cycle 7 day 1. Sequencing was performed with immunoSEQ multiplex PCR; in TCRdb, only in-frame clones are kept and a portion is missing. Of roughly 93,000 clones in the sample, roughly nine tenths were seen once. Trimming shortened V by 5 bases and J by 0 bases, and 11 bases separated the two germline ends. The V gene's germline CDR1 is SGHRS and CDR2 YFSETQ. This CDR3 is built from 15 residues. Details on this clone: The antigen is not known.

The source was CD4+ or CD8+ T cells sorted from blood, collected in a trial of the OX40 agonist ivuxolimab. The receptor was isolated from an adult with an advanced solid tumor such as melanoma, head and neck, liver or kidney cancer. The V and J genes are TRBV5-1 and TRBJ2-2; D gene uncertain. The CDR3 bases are TGCGCCAGCAGTTCTAAGGCGTCGAACACCGGGGAGCTGTTTTTT. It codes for CASSSKASNTGELFF.